These T cell receptor beta chains were read from a single sample in a study of blood T cell repertoires in COVID-19. The table came from immunoSEQ multiplex PCR; TCRdb's copy has only in-frame clones and leaves some out. The repertoire holds under 350,000 clones, with 70% to 90% as singletons. The sample consisted of peripheral blood. These receptors were obtained from a man between 60 and 70 years old who had recovered from COVID-19. CDR3s include the opening cysteine and the closing phenylalanine or tryptophan. The D gene is left open where the match is weak. Not every row has a clone size; where given, it reads once, few, many or a size class.

clone_size,j_call,v_call,d_call,cdr3_aa,cdr3_nt
NA,TRBJ1-5,TRBV5-8,TRBD1,CASRTRDRGREFSQPQHF,TGTGCCAGCAGGACCCGGGACAGGGGGCGGGAATTCTCTCAGCCCCAGCATTTT
NA,TRBJ2-7,TRBV5-1,TRBD1,CASSWGTGVNEQYF,TGCGCCAGCAGCTGGGGGACAGGGGTGAACGAGCAGTACTTC
NA,TRBJ2-5,TRBV30,TRBD1,CAWGQVQETQYF,TGTGCCTGGGGACAGGTCCAAGAGACCCAGTACTTC
NA,TRBJ2-5,TRBV5-5,TRBD2,CASRNLAGVQETQYF,TGTGCCAGCAGGAACCTAGCGGGGGTCCAAGAGACCCAGTACTTC
NA,TRBJ2-1,TRBV4-2,NA,CASSLTHGQSTYNEQFF,TGTGCCAGCAGCCTAACTCACGGACAGAGTACCTACAATGAGCAGTTCTTC
NA,TRBJ1-6,TRBV7-2,NA,CASTRGNSPLHF,TGTGCCAGCACTCGGGGAAATTCACCCCTCCACTTT
NA,TRBJ2-2,TRBV7-8,TRBD1,CASSRYRTGLGGELFF,TGTGCCAGCAGCCGATACAGGACAGGGCTAGGCGGGGAGCTGTTTTTT
NA,TRBJ1-4,TRBV19,NA,CASSIRRQVATNEKLFF,TGTGCCAGTAGTATACGCCGTCAGGTTGCAACTAATGAAAAACTGTTTTTT
NA,TRBJ2-1,TRBV6-6,NA,CASSYSELQFF,TGTGCCAGCAGTTACTCGGAGTTGCAGTTCTTC
NA,TRBJ2-6,TRBV7-6,NA,CASSAQARGSGANVLTF,TGTGCCAGCAGCGCGCAGGCCAGGGGATCTGGGGCCAACGTCCTGACTTTC
once,TRBJ2-5,TRBV7-2,TRBD1,CASSPTGAGQETQYF,TGTGCCAGCAGCCCGACAGGGGCAGGCCAAGAGACCCAGTACTTC
NA,TRBJ2-5,TRBV5-1,TRBD1,CASSGTGGARETQYF,TGCGCCAGCAGCGGGACAGGGGGCGCGAGGGAGACCCAGTACTTC
once,TRBJ1-3,TRBV5-1,NA,CASSSGDIGNTIYF,TGCGCCAGCAGCTCCGGGGACATCGGAAACACCATATATTTT
NA,TRBJ2-7,TRBV7-8,TRBD2,CASSSISGSEQYF,TGTGCCAGCAGCTCGATTAGCGGGAGCGAGCAGTACTTC
NA,TRBJ2-7,TRBV19,TRBD1,CASRMVGQGYEQYF,TGTGCCAGTAGGATGGTGGGACAGGGGTACGAGCAGTACTTC
NA,TRBJ1-2,TRBV28,TRBD1,CASSTARDRGGNGYTF,TGTGCCAGCAGTACTGCTCGGGACAGGGGGGGCAATGGCTACACCTTC
NA,TRBJ1-1,TRBV7-9,NA,CASSSPTGGRVDTEAFF,TGTGCCAGCAGCTCTCCTACGGGAGGGAGGGTCGACACTGAAGCTTTCTTT
few,TRBJ2-7,TRBV7-9,NA,CASSALAGWPHEQYF,TGTGCCAGCAGCGCGCTGGCGGGATGGCCCCACGAGCAGTACTTC